Each of the 6 T cell receptor beta chains below was sequenced from the same sample in a study of blood T cell repertoires in COVID-19. Some clones are missing from TCRdb's copy, which holds only in-frame ones; the method was immunoSEQ multiplex PCR. The data contain 150,000 to 200,000 clones, around 80% of them singletons. Input material: PBMCs or T cells enriched from blood (not recorded which). The receptors come from a man aged 45-65 years who had recovered from COVID-19.

The chain employs TRBV5-6 and TRBJ2-7, with TRBD1 matching over 7 bases. V trimming: 0 bases; J trimming: 1 base; junction bases outside the gene matches: 4. The CDR3 runs to 15 residues. Germline-derived CDR1 and CDR2 are SGHDT and YYEEEE. Here the CDR3 reads CASSLVGTVSYEQYF. The CDR3 bases are TGTGCCAGCAGCTTGGTCGGGACAGTATCCTACGAGCAGTACTTC.

This chain joins TRBV27 and TRBJ1-2; D is perhaps TRBD1 (6 bases). CDR3 size: 14 residues. Germline-derived CDR1 and CDR2 are MNHEY and SMNVEV (reference sequence). The ends were cut back, 5 bases at V and 4 bases at J, with 14 bases in the middle. The CDR3, as DNA: TGTGCCAGCAGTCCCAACAGGGCAGGCTATGGCTACACCTTC. It translates to CASSPNRAGYGYTF.

The rearrangement joins TRBV24-1 to TRBJ2-1, with 7 bases that match TRBD2. Trimming took 4 bases from V and 1 from J; bases not matched to a gene: 6. This CDR3 is 16 amino acids long. Germline V gene data show CDR1 as KGHDR and CDR2 as SFDVKD. CDR3 DNA sequence: TGTGCCACCAGTGAATACACTAGCGCGTCCTACAATGAGCAGTTCTTC. Translation gives CATSEYTSASYNEQFF.

The chain links TRBV19 to TRBJ1-1, with TRBD1 matching over 7 bases. The CDR3 length is 14 residues. Germline V CDR1 and CDR2: LNHDA, SQIVND (reference sequence). Germline trimming cut 3 bases from V and 6 bases from J; bases unmatched to any gene: 7. Here the CDR3 DNA reads TGTGCCAGTAGTATTGGGGACAGAAGGGCTGAAGCTTTCTTT. Amino acids: CASSIGDRRAEAFF.

The chain uses TRBV21-1 and TRBJ1-4. TRBV21-1 is a recognized pseudogene. The CDR3 contains 17 residues. CDR3 in DNA: TGTGCCAGCAGCAAAAAGACGGGTTCGGGTAGCATGAGGAAACTGTTTTTT. Translating gives CASSKKTGSGSMRKLFF.

The gene calls are TRBV24-1 and TRBJ2-7; D possibly corresponds to TRBD1 (6 bases). CDR1 is KGHDR, CDR2 SFDVKD, per germline. The CDR3 is 14 amino acids. Trimming removed 3 bases at V and 2 bases at J, with 10 bases between. Written as DNA, the CDR3 is TGTGCCACCAGTGATCCGGGACACCCCTACGAGCAGTACTTC. Its protein product is CATSDPGHPYEQYF.